This T cell receptor (beta chain) is from a study of control samples from healthy donors and cancer patients. Germline CDR1 and CDR2: SGHDT and YYEEEE. The V and J ends lost 4 bases and 0 bases respectively, with 11 bases between them. This CDR3 spans 14 amino acids. TCRdb keeps only in-frame clones here, not all; method: immunoSEQ multiplex PCR. The data contain about 180,000 clones, roughly 90% of them singletons. The sequenced sample consisted of blood. The TCR sequence derives from a woman between 45 and 65 years old in good health. The genes are TRBV5-6 and TRBJ2-7; possible D gene TRBD1, 5 bases. CDR3 in DNA: TGTGCCAGCAGCCCCATCAGGGCCTCCTACGAGCAGTACTTC. It codes for CASSPIRASYEQYF.